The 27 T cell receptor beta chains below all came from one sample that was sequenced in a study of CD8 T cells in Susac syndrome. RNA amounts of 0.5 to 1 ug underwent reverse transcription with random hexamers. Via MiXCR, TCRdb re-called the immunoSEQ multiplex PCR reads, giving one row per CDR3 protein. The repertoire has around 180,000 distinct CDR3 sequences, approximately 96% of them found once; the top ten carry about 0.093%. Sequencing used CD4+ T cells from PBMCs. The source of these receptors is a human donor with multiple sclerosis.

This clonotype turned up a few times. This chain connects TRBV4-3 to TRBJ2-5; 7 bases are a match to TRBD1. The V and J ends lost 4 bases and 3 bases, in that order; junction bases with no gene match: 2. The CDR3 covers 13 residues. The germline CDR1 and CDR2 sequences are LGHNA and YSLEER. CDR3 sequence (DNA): TGCGCCAGCAGCCGGGGGACAGAAGAGACCCAGTACTTC. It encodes CASSRGTEETQYF.

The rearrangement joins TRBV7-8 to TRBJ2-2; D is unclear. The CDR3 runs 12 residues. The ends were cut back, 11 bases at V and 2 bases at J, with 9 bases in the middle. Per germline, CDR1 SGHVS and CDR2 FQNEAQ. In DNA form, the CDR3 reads TGTGCCCTCCAGGCCAACACCGGGGAGCTGTTTTTT. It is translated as CALQANTGELFF.

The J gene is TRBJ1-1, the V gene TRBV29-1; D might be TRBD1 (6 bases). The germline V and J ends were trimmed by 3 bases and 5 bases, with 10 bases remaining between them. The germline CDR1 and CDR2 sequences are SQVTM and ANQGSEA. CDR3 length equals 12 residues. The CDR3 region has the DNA TGCAGCGTTGAGAGGGGGGAAACTGAAGCTTTCTTT. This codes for CSVERGETEAFF.

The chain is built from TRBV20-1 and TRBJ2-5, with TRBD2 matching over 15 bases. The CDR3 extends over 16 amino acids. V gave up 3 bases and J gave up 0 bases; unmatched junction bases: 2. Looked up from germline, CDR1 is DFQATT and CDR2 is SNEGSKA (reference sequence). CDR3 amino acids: CSASGTSGGNQETQYF. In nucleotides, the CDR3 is TGCAGTGCTAGCGGGACTAGCGGGGGGAACCAAGAGACCCAGTACTTC.

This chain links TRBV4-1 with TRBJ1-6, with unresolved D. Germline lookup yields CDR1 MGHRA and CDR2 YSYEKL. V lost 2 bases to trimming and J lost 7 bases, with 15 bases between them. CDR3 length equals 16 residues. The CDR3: CASSQLDPTVNSPLHF. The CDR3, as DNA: TGCGCCAGCAGCCAACTAGATCCTACTGTGAATTCACCCCTCCACTTT.

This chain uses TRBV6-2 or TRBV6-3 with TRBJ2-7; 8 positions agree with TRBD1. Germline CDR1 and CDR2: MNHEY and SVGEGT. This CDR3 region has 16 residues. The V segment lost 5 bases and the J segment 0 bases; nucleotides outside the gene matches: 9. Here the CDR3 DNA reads TGTGCCAGCAGTCCACGGACAGGGCCAAGCTCCTACGAGCAGTACTTC. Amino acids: CASSPRTGPSSYEQYF.

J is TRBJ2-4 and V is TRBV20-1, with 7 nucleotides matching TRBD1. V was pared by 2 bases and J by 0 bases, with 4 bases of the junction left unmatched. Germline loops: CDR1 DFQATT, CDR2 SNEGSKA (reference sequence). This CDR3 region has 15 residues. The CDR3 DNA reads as TGCAGTGCTAGAAGGCCAGGGGGAGCCAAAAACATTCAGTACTTC. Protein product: CSARRPGGAKNIQYF.

The CDR3 DNA follows: TGTGCCTGGGGCCCCTACTCCTCCCTCTTACCTGGGGCCAACGTCCTGACTTTC. It is translated as CAWGPYSSLLPGANVLTF. The chain combines TRBV30 with TRBJ2-6, with no clear D. Germline V gene data show CDR1 as GTSNPN and CDR2 as SVGIG (reference sequence). V was clipped by 5 bases and J by 2 bases, with 22 bases between them. The CDR3 covers 18 residues.

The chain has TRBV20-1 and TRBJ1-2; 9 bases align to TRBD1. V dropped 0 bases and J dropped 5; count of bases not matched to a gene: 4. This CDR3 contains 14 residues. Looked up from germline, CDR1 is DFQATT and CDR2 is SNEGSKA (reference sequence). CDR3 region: CSAREDRGPYGYTF. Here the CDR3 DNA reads TGCAGTGCTAGAGAGGACAGGGGACCGTATGGCTACACCTTC.

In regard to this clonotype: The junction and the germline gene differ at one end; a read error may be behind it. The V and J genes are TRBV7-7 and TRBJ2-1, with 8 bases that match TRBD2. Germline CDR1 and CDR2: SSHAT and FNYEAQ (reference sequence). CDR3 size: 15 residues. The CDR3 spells CASSASGGSYNEQFF. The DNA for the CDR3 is TGTGCTAGCAGCGCCAGCGGGGGATCCTACAATGAGCAGTTCTTC.

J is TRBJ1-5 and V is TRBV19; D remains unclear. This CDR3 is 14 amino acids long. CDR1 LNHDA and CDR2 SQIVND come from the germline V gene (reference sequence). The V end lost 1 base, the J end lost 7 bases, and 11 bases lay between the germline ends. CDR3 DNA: TGTGCCAGTAGTATAGCCCCCCAGATCCAGCCCCAGCATTTT. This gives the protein CASSIAPQIQPQHF.

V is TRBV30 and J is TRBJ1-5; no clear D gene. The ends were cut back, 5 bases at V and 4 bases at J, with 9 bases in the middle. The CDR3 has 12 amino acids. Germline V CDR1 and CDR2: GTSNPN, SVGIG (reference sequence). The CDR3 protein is CAWGARNQPQHF. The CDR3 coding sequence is TGTGCCTGGGGAGCCAGAAATCAGCCCCAGCATTTT.

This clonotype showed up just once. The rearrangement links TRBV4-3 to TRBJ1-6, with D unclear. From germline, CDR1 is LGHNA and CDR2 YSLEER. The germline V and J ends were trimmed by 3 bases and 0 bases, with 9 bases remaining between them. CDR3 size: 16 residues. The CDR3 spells CASSQDLVSYNSPLHF. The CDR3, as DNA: TGCGCCAGCAGCCAGGACCTGGTCTCCTATAATTCACCCCTCCACTTT.

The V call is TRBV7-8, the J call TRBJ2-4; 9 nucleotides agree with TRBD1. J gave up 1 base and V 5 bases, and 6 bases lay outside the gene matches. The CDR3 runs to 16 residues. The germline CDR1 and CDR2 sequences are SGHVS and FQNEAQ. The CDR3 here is CASSPRQGEAKNIQYF. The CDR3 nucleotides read TGTGCCAGCAGCCCACGACAGGGGGAGGCCAAAAACATTCAGTACTTC.

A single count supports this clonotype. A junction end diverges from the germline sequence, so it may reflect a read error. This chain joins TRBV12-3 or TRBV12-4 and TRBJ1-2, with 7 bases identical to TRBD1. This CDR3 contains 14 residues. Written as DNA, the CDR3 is TGTGCCAGCAGTTACAGGGGAGGGGGATCGCCCAACTCCTTC. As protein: CASSYRGGGSPNSF.

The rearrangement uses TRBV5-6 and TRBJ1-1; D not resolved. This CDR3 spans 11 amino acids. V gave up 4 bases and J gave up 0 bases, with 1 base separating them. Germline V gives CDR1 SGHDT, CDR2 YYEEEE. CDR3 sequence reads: CASSMNTEAFF. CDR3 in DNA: TGTGCCAGCAGCATGAACACTGAAGCTTTCTTT. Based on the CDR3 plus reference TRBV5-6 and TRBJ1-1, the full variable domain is DAGVTQSPTHLIKTRGQQVTLRCSPKSGHDTVSWYQQALGQGPQFIFQYYEEEERQRGNFPDRFSGHQFPNYSSELNVNALLLGDSALYLCASSMNTEAFFGQGTRLTVV.

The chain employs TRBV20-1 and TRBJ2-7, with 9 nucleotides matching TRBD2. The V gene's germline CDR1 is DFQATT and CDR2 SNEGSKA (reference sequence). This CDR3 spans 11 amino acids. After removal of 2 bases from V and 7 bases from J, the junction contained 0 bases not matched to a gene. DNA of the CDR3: TGCAGTGCTAGAAGCGGGGGGGAGCAGTACTTC. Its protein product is CSARSGGEQYF.

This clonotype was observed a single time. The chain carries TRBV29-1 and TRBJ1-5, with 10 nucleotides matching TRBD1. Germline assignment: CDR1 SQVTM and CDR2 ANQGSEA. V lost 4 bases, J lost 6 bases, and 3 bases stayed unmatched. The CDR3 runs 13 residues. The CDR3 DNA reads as TGCAGCGTTGGACAGGGGGCGAGTCAGCCCCAGCATTTT. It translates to CSVGQGASQPQHF.

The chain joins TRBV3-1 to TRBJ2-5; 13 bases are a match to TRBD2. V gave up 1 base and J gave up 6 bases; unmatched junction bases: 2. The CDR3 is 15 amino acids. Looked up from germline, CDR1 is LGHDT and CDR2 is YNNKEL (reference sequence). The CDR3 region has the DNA TGTGCCAGCAGCCAAGGGACTAGCGGGGGAAAGACCCAGTACTTC. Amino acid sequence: CASSQGTSGGKTQYF.

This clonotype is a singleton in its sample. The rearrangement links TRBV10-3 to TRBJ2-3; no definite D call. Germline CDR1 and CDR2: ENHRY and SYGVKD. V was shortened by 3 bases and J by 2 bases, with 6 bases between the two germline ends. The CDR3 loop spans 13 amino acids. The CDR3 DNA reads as TGTGCCATCAGTGAACAGTACACAGATACGCAGTATTTT. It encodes CAISEQYTDTQYF.

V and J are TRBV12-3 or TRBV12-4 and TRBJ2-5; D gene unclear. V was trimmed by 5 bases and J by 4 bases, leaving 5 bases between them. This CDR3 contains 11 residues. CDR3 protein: CASSTTETQYF. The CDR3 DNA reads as TGTGCCAGCAGTACAACAGAGACCCAGTACTTC.

CDR3: CATGGNTEAFF. The CDR3, as DNA: TGTGCCACAGGGGGGAACACTGAAGCTTTCTTT. V gene TRBV3-1 combines with J gene TRBJ1-1, with TRBD1 matching over 7 bases. Trimming cost V 10 bases and J 1 base; bases outside gene matches: 0. The CDR3 spans 11 residues. Germline V gene data show CDR1 as LGHDT and CDR2 as YNNKEL (reference sequence). Supplemented by reference TRBV3-1 and TRBJ1-1, the full variable domain reads DTAVSQTPKYLVTQMGNDKSIKCEQNLGHDTMYWYKQDSKKFLKIMFSYNNKELIINETVPNRFSPKSPDKAHLNLHINSLELGDSAVYFCATGGNTEAFFGQGTRLTVV.

The CDR3 is CAISARDTRYTF. For the CDR3, the DNA is TGTGCCATCAGTGCACGGGATACACGGTACACCTTC. The V gene is TRBV10-3, the J gene TRBJ1-2; D remains unclear. V was pared by 4 bases and J by 11 bases, with 14 bases between. CDR1 and CDR2 from the germline V gene are ENHRY and SYGVKD. This CDR3 is built from 12 residues.

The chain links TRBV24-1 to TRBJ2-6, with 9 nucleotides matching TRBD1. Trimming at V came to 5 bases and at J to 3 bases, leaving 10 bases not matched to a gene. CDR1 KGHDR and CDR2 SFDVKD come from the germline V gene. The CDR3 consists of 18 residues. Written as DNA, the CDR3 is TGTGCCACCAGTGGTTCCTCCGGGACAGGGAATGGGGCCAACGTCCTGACTTTC. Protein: CATSGSSGTGNGANVLTF.

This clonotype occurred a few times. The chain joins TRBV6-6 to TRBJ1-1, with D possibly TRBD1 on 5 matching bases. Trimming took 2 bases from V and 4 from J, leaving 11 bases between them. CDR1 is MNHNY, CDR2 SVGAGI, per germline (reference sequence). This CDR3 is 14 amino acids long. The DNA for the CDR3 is TGTGCCAGCAGTTACGCCGGGGGAGGCACTGAAGCTTTCTTT. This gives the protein CASSYAGGGTEAFF.

The CDR3 spells CAWTPGGRADTQYF. In DNA form, the CDR3 reads TGTGCCTGGACTCCGGGGGGTCGAGCGGATACGCAGTATTTT. The chain recombines TRBV30 with TRBJ2-3, with 7 bases matching TRBD2. Germline CDR1 GTSNPN, CDR2 SVGIG (reference sequence). The J segment lost 6 bases and the V segment lost 4 bases, leaving 10 bases of the junction unmatched. This CDR3 is 14 amino acids long.

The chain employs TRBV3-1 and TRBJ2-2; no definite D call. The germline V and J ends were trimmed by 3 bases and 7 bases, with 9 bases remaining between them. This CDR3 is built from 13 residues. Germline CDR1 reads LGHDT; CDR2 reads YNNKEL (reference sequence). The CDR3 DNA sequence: TGTGCCAGCAGCCATATCGCGAGCGGGGAGCTGTTTTTT. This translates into CASSHIASGELFF.